What follows are 2 T cell receptor beta chains derived from one specimen sequenced in a study of T cell repertoires in cytomegalovirus infection. TCRdb analysed the reads with MiXCR anew, one entry per CDR3 protein. This table holds roughly 150,000 distinct CDR3 sequences, around 24% found once. Sequenced material: PBMCs. The receptors were gathered from a human donor in good health (CMV status not recorded). Some clones in this sample may be carry-over from other donors' samples.

The CDR3 coding sequence is TGTGCCTGGAGTGTACCCAATCAGCCCCAGCATTTT. Translating it yields CAWSVPNQPQHF. The rearrangement uses TRBV30 and TRBJ1-5, with D unresolved. Germline V gene data show CDR1 as GTSNPN and CDR2 as SVGIG (reference sequence). This CDR3 comprises 12 residues. V was clipped by 0 bases and J by 3 bases, with 3 bases between them.

This chain links TRBV18 with TRBJ2-7, with 9 bases identical to TRBD1. The V and J ends lost 5 bases and 2 bases, in that order; junction bases with no gene match: 7. The CDR3 is 15 amino acids. Germline V gene lookup returns CDR1 KGHSH and CDR2 LQKENI. CDR3 region: CASSSTDRGAYEQYF. The DNA for the CDR3 is TGTGCCAGCTCATCCACCGACAGGGGGGCCTACGAGCAGTACTTC.